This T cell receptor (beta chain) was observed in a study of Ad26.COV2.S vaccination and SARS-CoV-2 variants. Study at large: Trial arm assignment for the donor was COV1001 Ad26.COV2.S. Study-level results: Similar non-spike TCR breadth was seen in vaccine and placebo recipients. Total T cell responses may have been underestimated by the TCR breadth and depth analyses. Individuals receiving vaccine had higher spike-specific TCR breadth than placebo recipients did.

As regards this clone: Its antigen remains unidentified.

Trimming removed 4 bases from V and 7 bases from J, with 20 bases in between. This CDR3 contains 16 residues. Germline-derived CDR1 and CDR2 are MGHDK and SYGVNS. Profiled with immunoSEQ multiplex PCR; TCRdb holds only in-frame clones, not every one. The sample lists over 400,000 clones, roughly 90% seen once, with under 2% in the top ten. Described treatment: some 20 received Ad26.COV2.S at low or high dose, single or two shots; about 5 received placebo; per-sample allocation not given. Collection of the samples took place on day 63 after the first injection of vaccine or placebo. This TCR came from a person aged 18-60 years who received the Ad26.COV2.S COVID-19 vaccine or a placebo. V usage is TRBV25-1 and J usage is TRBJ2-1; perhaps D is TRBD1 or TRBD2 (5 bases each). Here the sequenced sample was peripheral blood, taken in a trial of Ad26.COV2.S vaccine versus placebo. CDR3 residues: CASSGAGDGMGNEQFF. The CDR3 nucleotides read TGTGCCAGCAGTGGGGCTGGGGACGGAATGGGGAATGAGCAGTTCTTC.